This T cell receptor (beta chain) comes out of a study of CD8 T cells in ankylosing spondylitis. Study-wide points: According to the report, clones linked to the disease were significantly enriched in matched synovial fluid samples taken from ankylosing spondylitis patients.

This clonotype was observed at least ten times. Its specificity is unknown. One entry per CDR3 protein results from TCRdb running MiXCR on the 5' RACE reads. The sample lists about 64,000 distinct CDR3 sequences, under 7.5% occurring once. This CDR3 has 14 amino acids. The germline V gene encodes CDR1 LGHNT and CDR2 FRNRAP. The ends were cut back, 3 bases at V and 0 bases at J, with 5 bases in the middle. The TCR comes from a male donor with ankylosing spondylitis. This sequence joins TRBV12-5 and TRBJ1-4; D remains ambiguous. The specimen sequenced was synovial fluid, either unsorted or a sorted T cell fraction (not recorded which). CDR3 DNA sequence: TGTGCTAGTGGTTTTAGTACAACTAATGAAAAACTGTTTTTT. It codes for CASGFSTTNEKLFF.